Included here is one T cell receptor (beta chain) sequence, with context. Many counts were recorded for this clone. What antigen it recognizes has not been identified. Base qualities are missing; no much larger clone stands one base away. The data are from a study of metastatic and nonmetastatic thyroid tumors (dated by TCRdb to 2018 to 2020). At the level of the whole study: Repertoires from peripheral blood and from tumor or nodule tissue samples of malignant and benign thyroid patients were compared.

General conclusions and limits of the study: In both blood and tumor samples, malignant tumors were reported to have significantly higher TCR beta diversity than benign nodules.

V and J are truncated by 7 bases and 4 bases respectively, leaving an intervening sequence of 7 bases. The germline V gene encodes CDR1 ENHRY and CDR2 SYGVKD. The CDR3 numbers 11 residues from cysteine through phenylalanine. Of all the DNA, just the CDR3 is kept, 33 bases in frame from base 1. No treatment had been received by any patient before thyroid surgery. The study retrospectively analysed patient clinical samples collected from the early 2010s to the late 2010s using T-cell receptor beta sequencing. Libraries were constructed by PCR. The sample was run on an Illumina HiSeq 4000. The TCR beta-chain CDR3 region of each patient was profiled by high-throughput sequencing. Turning to the authors' computational methods: CDR3 differences across clinicopathological groups were used to build a classifier for discriminating distant-metastatic papillary thyroid cancer patients. To measure repertoire diversity the researchers used the Shannon index, while the Morisita-Horn index served to gauge how similar the tumor and blood repertoires were. Clones were called with MiXCR by TCRdb after fastp trimmed the public reads at Q25, and only in-frame beta chains were retained. These V and J calls originate from TCRdb's pipeline instead of the authors' own analysis. This sample has roughly 48,000 clones in its table, and about a sixth of those were observed once. The top ten clonotypes cover 2.5% to 3.5% of the sample.

The source is a female donor with papillary thyroid cancer or a benign thyroid nodule (not recorded which). Some clones in this sample may be carry-over from other donors' samples. The sequencing input was blood. Recombination connected TRBV10-3 to TRBJ1-1; the D gene is not confidently resolved. The base sequence is TGTGCCATCATGGGGTCCACTGAAGCTTTCTTT. The encoded protein is CAIMGSTEAFF.